This T cell receptor (beta chain) was found in a study of early T cells in non-severe SARS-CoV-2 infection. Study context: The sequenced material was bulk RNA from unsorted whole blood, and its chains were unpaired.

This clonotype occurred a few times. Germline V gives CDR1 MDHEN, CDR2 SYDVKM. The CDR3 totals 15 residues. V was shortened by 3 bases and J by 0 bases, with 12 bases between the two germline ends. Each single cDNA molecule received a unique molecular identifier. TCRdb redid the calling of the 5' RACE reads with MiXCR, one entry per CDR3 protein. Found here are around 84,000 distinct CDR3 sequences, roughly 10% of them singletons; the top ten hold approximately 8%. The receptor comes from an adult who was a healthcare worker with PCR-confirmed SARS-CoV-2 infection or an uninfected control (not recorded which). The material sequenced was whole blood, taken at baseline. The V and J genes are TRBV28 and TRBJ2-7; D unresolved. The CDR3 spells CASSLPGSSSYEQYF. As DNA, the CDR3 is TGTGCCAGCAGTTTGCCAGGTTCCAGCTCCTACGAGCAGTACTTC.